The 22 T cell receptor beta chains reported below all come from one sample, sequenced in a study of patients and donors after allogeneic stem cell transplantation. A single record per CDR3 protein comes from TCRdb applying MiXCR to the RT-PCR reads. The table lists some 880,000 distinct CDR3 sequences, over 15% of them singletons. Sequencing was performed on blood, either unsorted or a sorted T cell fraction (not recorded which). These receptors all stem from a human donor who was either an allogeneic HSCT recipient or a stem cell or donor lymphocyte infusion donor (not recorded which). It is not recorded whose cells these are; they may come from a transplant donor.

The chain's CDR3 is CASSANLNTEAFF. CDR3 nucleotides: TGTGCCAGCAGCGCGAATTTGAACACTGAAGCTTTCTTT. The genes are TRBV12-3 or TRBV12-4 and TRBJ1-1, with D unclear. Trimming stripped 6 bases from V and 0 bases from J, with 8 bases between. This CDR3 spans 13 amino acids.

The chain uses TRBV19 and TRBJ2-1; 14 bases line up with TRBD2. The CDR3 spans 17 residues. V shed 5 bases, J shed 6 bases, and the junction held 9 bases outside the gene matches. Germline CDR1 reads LNHDA; CDR2 reads SQIVND (reference sequence). CDR3 DNA: TGTGCCAGTAGTGGGGGAGGACTAGCGGGAGGTGGCAATGAGCAGTTCTTC. Translating it yields CASSGGGLAGGGNEQFF.

The chain is built from TRBV2 and TRBJ1-3; 10 bases fit TRBD1. Germline V gene data show CDR1 as SNHLY and CDR2 as FYNNEI. Trimming removed 6 bases from V and 4 bases from J; junction bases left unmatched: 6. The CDR3 contains 15 residues. The CDR3 loop is CASSKTGGEGNTIYF. In nucleotides, the CDR3 is TGTGCCAGCAGCAAGACAGGGGGCGAGGGAAACACCATATATTTT.

This clonotype was seen at least ten times. The rearrangement uses TRBV12-3 or TRBV12-4 and TRBJ1-3; D might be TRBD1 (5 bases). The CDR3 is 15 amino acids. V was trimmed by 3 bases and J by 0 bases, leaving 9 bases between them. The chain's CDR3 is CASSFYGGSGNTIYF. The DNA of the CDR3 is TGTGCCAGCAGTTTTTACGGGGGCTCTGGAAACACCATATATTTT.

The chain has TRBV25-1 and TRBJ2-5, with D maybe TRBD2 (5 bases). Trimming pared 2 bases from V and 2 bases from J, leaving 12 bases between. In germline, CDR1 is MGHDK, CDR2 SYGVNS. The CDR3 consists of 15 residues. The CDR3 is CASSEPSRVQETQYF. CDR3 DNA sequence: TGTGCCAGCAGTGAACCGTCGAGGGTTCAAGAGACCCAGTACTTC.

A few counts support this clonotype. The J gene is TRBJ1-5, the V gene TRBV3-1, with 8 bases identical to TRBD1. Looked up from germline, CDR1 is LGHDT and CDR2 is YNNKEL (reference sequence). This CDR3 has 16 residues. V shed 3 bases and J 0 bases; nucleotides not matched to a gene: 4. CDR3 bases: TGTGCCAGCAGCCATGGGACAGGATATAGCAATCAGCCCCAGCATTTT. This codes for CASSHGTGYSNQPQHF.

The chain links TRBV9 to TRBJ1-1, with D hard to call. CDR1 and CDR2 from the germline V gene are SGDLS and YYNGEE. CDR3 length equals 15 residues. Trimming shortened V by 0 bases and J by 1 base, and 10 bases separated the two germline ends. This CDR3 is CASSVVGTRNTEAFF. The CDR3 DNA follows: TGTGCCAGCAGCGTAGTAGGCACAAGGAACACTGAAGCTTTCTTT.

This clonotype was observed a few times. The rearrangement joins TRBV13 to TRBJ2-7; TRBD2 might be the D (5 bases). CDR1 is PRHDT and CDR2 is FYEKMQ in the germline V gene (reference sequence). This CDR3 has 14 residues. V gave up 5 bases and J gave up 4 bases, with 15 bases separating them. CDR3 DNA sequence: TGTGCCAGCAGCACCCGGGGTAGTGTATACGAGCAGTACTTC. It specifies CASSTRGSVYEQYF. The full variable domain, completed using reference TRBV13 and TRBJ2-7, is AAGVIQSPRHLIKEKRETATLKCYPIPRHDTVYWYQQGPGQDPQFLISFYEKMQSDKGSIPDRFSAQQFSDYHSELNMSSLELGDSALYFCASSTRGSVYEQYFGPGTRLTVT.

This clonotype was found a few times. The rearrangement joins TRBV12-5 to TRBJ1-5; no clear D. Trimming took 0 bases from V and 7 from J, leaving 7 bases between them. Germline V CDR1 and CDR2: LGHNT, FRNRAP. The CDR3 has 13 residues. The CDR3 nucleotides read TGTGCTAGTGGTTTGGTACAAGGACAGCCCCAGCATTTT. Encoded protein: CASGLVQGQPQHF.

J is TRBJ1-2 and V is TRBV7-8, with D hard to call. Germline CDR1 is SGHVS and CDR2 is FQNEAQ. The CDR3 spans 16 residues. Trimming stripped 4 bases from V and 5 bases from J, with 20 bases between. The CDR3 nucleotides are TGTGCCAGCAGCTCCTCTTCGGGGAGCCCTGGGTATGGCTACACCTTC. Translating it yields CASSSSSGSPGYGYTF.

In its sample, this clonotype was seen a few times. V usage is TRBV6-1 and J usage is TRBJ2-3; 8 bases align to TRBD2. The CDR3 length is 14 residues. Germline V gene lookup returns CDR1 MNHNS and CDR2 SASEGT. V shed 6 bases and J 6 bases; nucleotides not matched to a gene: 8. The CDR3 region is CASRIAGKRDTQYF. CDR3 nucleotide sequence: TGTGCCAGCAGAATAGCGGGGAAGAGGGATACGCAGTATTTT.

This clonotype showed up just a few times. CDR3 sequence: CASSLWGQGVNEQFF. The CDR3 DNA follows: TGTGCCAGCAGTTTATGGGGACAGGGGGTTAATGAGCAGTTCTTC. This chain connects TRBV28 to TRBJ2-1; 11 bases agree with TRBD1. Losses at the gene ends were 0 bases for V and 7 bases for J; bases not matched to a gene: 2. Per germline, CDR1 MDHEN and CDR2 SYDVKM. The CDR3 runs 15 residues. Full variable domain (remainder filled in from reference TRBV28 and TRBJ2-1): DVKVTQSSRYLVKRTGEKVFLECVQDMDHENMFWYRQDPGLGLRLIYFSYDVKMKEKGDIPEGYSVSREKKERFSLILESASTNQTSMYLCASSLWGQGVNEQFFGPGTRLTVL.

This clonotype was seen only a few times. The chain joins TRBV7-3 to TRBJ2-5, with D unresolved. Germline V gives CDR1 SGHTA, CDR2 FQGTGA. The V end was cut by 2 bases, the J end by 0 bases, with 10 bases between. This CDR3 region has 15 residues. DNA for the CDR3: TGTGCCAGCAGCTTAGGTTGGCGTGACCAAGAGACCCAGTACTTC. This encodes CASSLGWRDQETQYF.

This chain uses TRBV10-3 with TRBJ1-2, with D perhaps matching TRBD1 (6 bases). The V end was cut by 3 bases, the J end by 4 bases, with 12 bases between. CDR1 is ENHRY and CDR2 is SYGVKD in the germline V gene. The CDR3 spans 14 residues. DNA of the CDR3: TGTGCCATCAGTGATAAGCAGGGGTTCTATGGCTACACCTTC. It yields the protein CAISDKQGFYGYTF.

V and J are TRBV7-9 and TRBJ1-2, with D possibly matching TRBD1 (5 bases). The germline gives CDR1 SEHNR, CDR2 FQNEAQ (reference sequence). V dropped 4 bases and J dropped 3 bases, with 12 bases sitting between them. The CDR3 is 14 residues long. In DNA form, the CDR3 reads TGTGCCAGCAGCTACCAGGGTGGCGACTATGGCTACACCTTC. This codes for CASSYQGGDYGYTF.

In this sample, this clonotype turned up a few times. CDR3 nucleotides: TGTGCCAGCAGCTTAGTCCCGGGAGCTGAGCAGTTCTTC. It codes for CASSLVPGAEQFF. The J gene is TRBJ2-1, the V gene TRBV7-9, with a possible D match to TRBD2 (6 bases). CDR3 length equals 13 residues. Deletions cut 1 base from V and 9 bases from J, with 10 bases between. Germline-derived CDR1 and CDR2 are SEHNR and FQNEAQ (reference sequence). Variable domain in full (rest from reference TRBV7-9 and TRBJ2-1): DTGVSQNPRHKITKRGQNVTFRCDPISEHNRLYWYRQTLGQGPEFLTYFQNEAQLEKSRLLSDRFSAERPKGSFSTLEIQRTEQGDSAMYLCASSLVPGAEQFFGPGTRLTVL.

There are a few counts of this clonotype. This rearrangement joins TRBV27 to TRBJ2-1; TRBD2 matches 12 bases. The germline gives CDR1 MNHEY, CDR2 SMNVEV (reference sequence). J lost 8 bases, V lost 5 bases, and 13 bases had no gene match. The CDR3 is made up of 17 amino acids. CDR3 nucleotide sequence: TGTGCCAGCAGTCTGACAGTGCGACTAGCGGGAGTTGATGAGCAGTTCTTC. Protein sequence: CASSLTVRLAGVDEQFF.

V usage is TRBV21-1 and J usage is TRBJ2-7. TRBV21-1 is a known pseudogene. The CDR3 runs 14 residues. The CDR3 nucleotides are TGTGCCAGCAGCAAAGAAAGGTACTCCTACGAGCAGTACTTC. It yields the protein CASSKERYSYEQYF.

This clonotype was detected only a few times. This rearrangement joins TRBV25-1 to TRBJ2-7; D is unresolved. Per the germline V gene, CDR1 is MGHDK and CDR2 is SYGVNS. The CDR3 totals 12 residues. V lost 4 bases and J lost 7, with 11 bases in between. In DNA form, the CDR3 reads TGTGCCAGCAGTGGGTCACCCTGGGAGCAGTACTTC. It yields the protein CASSGSPWEQYF.

The chain employs TRBV5-4 and TRBJ2-3; 7 positions agree with TRBD2. The germline V gene encodes CDR1 SGHNT and CDR2 YYREEE (reference sequence). The CDR3 contains 14 residues. V gave up 3 bases and J gave up 5 bases; unmatched junction bases: 6. In nucleotides, the CDR3 is TGTGCCAGCAGCTCACGGACTAGTGAAGATACGCAGTATTTT. Its protein is CASSSRTSEDTQYF. Full variable domain (outside the CDR3, taken from reference TRBV5-4 and TRBJ2-3): ETGVTQSPTHLIKTRGQQVTLRCSSQSGHNTVSWYQQALGQGPQFIFQYYREEENGRGNFPPRFSGLQFPNYSSELNVNALELDDSALYLCASSSRTSEDTQYFGPGTRLTVL.

J is TRBJ1-1 and V is TRBV10-3, with 10 bases lining up with TRBD1. The CDR3 is 12 amino acids. Losses at the gene ends were 9 bases for V and 5 bases for J; bases not matched to a gene: 3. Germline CDR1 ENHRY, CDR2 SYGVKD. The CDR3 protein is CAMKGQGTEAFF. The CDR3, as DNA: TGTGCCATGAAGGGACAGGGGACTGAAGCTTTCTTT.

This clonotype came up a few times. The chain employs TRBV14 and TRBJ2-3; perhaps D is TRBD1 or TRBD2 (5 bases each). V was pared by 4 bases and J by 2 bases, with 13 bases between. Germline V lookup: CDR1 SGHDN, CDR2 FVKESK. This CDR3 has 15 residues. The CDR3 bases are TGTGCCAGCAGCCCACTAGGACATTCCACAGATACGCAGTATTTT. This encodes CASSPLGHSTDTQYF.